Below are 27 T cell receptor beta chains sequenced from a single sample in a study of graft-versus-host responses after intestinal transplantation. Data came from immunoSEQ multiplex PCR; TCRdb stores just in-frame clones and leaves some out. The sample has 20,000 to 25,000 clones; around 42% are singletons. The source was alloreactive CD4+ T cells from a mixed lymphocyte reaction culture, collected before intestinal transplant. The subset here: CFSE-low proliferating T cells sorted from roughly six-day pre-transplant mixed lymphocyte reaction (GvH or HvG direction). All receptors derive from a human patient who received an intestinal transplant.

In this sample, this clone turned up a few times. The gene calls are TRBV5-1 and TRBJ1-2; a possible D gene is TRBD1 (6 bases). Germline CDR1 SGHRS, CDR2 YFSETQ. The V end was cut by 0 bases, the J end by 4 bases, with 13 bases between. The CDR3 has 15 amino acids. The CDR3 region has the DNA TGCGCCAGCAGCTTGGCCCAGGACAGCCCCTATGGCTACACCTTC. Translating it yields CASSLAQDSPYGYTF.

The chain carries TRBV2 and TRBJ1-2; TRBD1 agrees at 9 bases. The germline gives CDR1 SNHLY, CDR2 FYNNEI. V trimming: 6 bases; J trimming: 7 bases; junction bases outside the gene matches: 12. The CDR3 is made up of 15 amino acids. The chain's CDR3 is CASRAGGTGYGGYTF. The CDR3 region has the DNA TGTGCCAGCAGGGCCGGGGGGACAGGGTATGGTGGCTACACCTTC.

This clone was counted between two and nine times. The chain links TRBV6-5 to TRBJ1-1; a possible D gene is TRBD1 (6 bases). Germline V gives CDR1 MNHEY, CDR2 SVGAGI. The V and J ends lost 6 bases and 5 bases respectively, with 16 bases between them. The CDR3 is 14 amino acids. The CDR3 protein is CASSTGFSRTEAFF. The CDR3 DNA follows: TGTGCCAGCAGCACAGGGTTCAGTCGGACTGAAGCTTTCTTT.

This clone was seen only once. The rearrangement links TRBV7-9 to TRBJ1-2, with D possibly TRBD1 on 5 matching bases. CDR3 length equals 14 residues. Trimming left V 3 bases short and J 2 bases short, with 10 bases between. CDR1 is SEHNR, CDR2 FQNEAQ, per germline (reference sequence). The CDR3, as DNA: TGTGCCAGCAGCTTCGACAGCTTAAACTATGGCTACACCTTC. Translation: CASSFDSLNYGYTF.

Within the sample, this clone is medium-sized (0.01 to 0.1%). The chain links TRBV6-1 to TRBJ2-3, with 9 bases fitting TRBD1. The V gene end was trimmed by 10 bases and the J gene end by 5 bases; junction bases not matched to a gene: 13. Germline loops: CDR1 MNHNS, CDR2 SASEGT. The CDR3 loop spans 15 amino acids. DNA for the CDR3: TGTGCCATCTCAACCCGGGACAGGGTGGGAGATACGCAGTATTTT. This encodes CAISTRDRVGDTQYF.

As for this clone: At one of its ends the junction is not consistent with the germline gene, which may arise from a read error. The V gene is TRBV7-7, the J gene TRBJ2-5, with 8 bases fitting TRBD2. This CDR3 region has 15 residues. CDR1 and CDR2 (germline): SSHAT, FNYEAQ (reference sequence). Here the CDR3 DNA reads TGTGCTAGCAGCCCCTCGGGGGGGCGGCGGGAGACCCAGTACTTC. It codes for CASSPSGGRRETQYF. The full variable domain, its missing parts supplied by reference TRBV7-7 and TRBJ2-5, is GAGVSQSPRYKVTKRGQDVTLRCDPISSHATLYWYQQALGQGPEFLTYFNYEAQPDKSGLPSDRFSAERPEGSISTLTIQRTEQRDSAMYRCASSPSGGRRETQYFGPGTRLLVL.

The J gene is TRBJ1-1, the V gene TRBV2, with D possibly being TRBD1 (6 bases). This CDR3 has 13 residues. V lost 4 bases and J lost 2, with 8 bases in between. The germline V gene has CDR1 SNHLY and CDR2 FYNNEI. CDR3 DNA: TGTGCCAGCAGTGGGACAGCTAACACTGAAGCTTTCTTT. It codes for CASSGTANTEAFF. Full variable domain (missing parts from reference TRBV2 and TRBJ1-1): EPEVTQTPSHQVTQMGQEVILRCVPISNHLYFYWYRQILGQKVEFLVSFYNNEISEKSEIFDDQFSVERPDGSNFTLKIRSTKLEDSAMYFCASSGTANTEAFFGQGTRLTVV.

This clone was seen only a few times. V usage is TRBV5-1 and J usage is TRBJ2-3; 10 bases align to TRBD1. V trimming: 2 bases; J trimming: 2 bases; junction bases outside the gene matches: 8. Germline CDR1 SGHRS, CDR2 YFSETQ. The CDR3 length is 17 residues. The CDR3, as DNA: TGCGCCAGCAGCTTCAGCCCCGGGACAGGGGTCACAGATACGCAGTATTTT. Protein product: CASSFSPGTGVTDTQYF.

The rearrangement uses TRBV2 and TRBJ2-5; TRBD1 matches at 9 bases. Germline V gene sequence: CDR1 SNHLY, CDR2 FYNNEI. The junction had 10 bases not matched to a gene; V was cut back by 7 bases and J by 4 bases. This CDR3 is 15 amino acids long. In DNA, the CDR3 is TGTGCCAGCACCCGACGCGGGACAGGGCGAGAGACCCAGTACTTC. Translating it yields CASTRRGTGRETQYF.

As DNA, the CDR3 is TGTGCCAGCACTTATTGGGAGGGGACAACTAATGAAAAACTGTTTTTT. Amino acids: CASTYWEGTTNEKLFF. This chain links TRBV7-8 with TRBJ1-4; D is perhaps TRBD1 (5 bases). The CDR3 is made up of 16 amino acids. CDR1 SGHVS and CDR2 FQNEAQ come from the germline V gene. Deletions cut 7 bases from V and 0 bases from J, with 15 bases between.

This clone came up a few times. CDR3 sequence (DNA): TGCGCCAGCAGTGGGGACACCTCAACTGGGGGTTATGGCTACACCTTC. Its protein product is CASSGDTSTGGYGYTF. The chain links TRBV10-2 to TRBJ1-2; TRBD1 is a possible D gene (6 bases). Trimming shortened V by 4 bases and J by 5 bases, and 20 bases separated the two germline ends. This CDR3 comprises 16 residues. The germline gives CDR1 WSHSY, CDR2 SAAADI.

The chain uses TRBV14 and TRBJ1-5, with TRBD1 matching 7 bases. V trimming: 6 bases; J trimming: 1 base; junction bases outside the gene matches: 6. This CDR3 is built from 15 residues. The germline V gene has CDR1 SGHDN and CDR2 FVKESK. The CDR3 nucleotides read TGTGCCAGCAGTCCCGACAGGGTGAGCAATCAGCCCCAGCATTTT. Translating it yields CASSPDRVSNQPQHF.

V is TRBV5-6 and J is TRBJ2-5, with a weak D call TRBD2 (6 bases). The DNA end favors TRBJ2-7, so the J call may be wrong. The CDR3 consists of 14 residues. Germline V gene sequence: CDR1 SGHDT, CDR2 YYEEEE. The CDR3, as DNA: TGTGCCAGCAGCTTGGTCGGGGGACCCTACGAGCAGTACTTC. Its protein product is CASSLVGGPYEQYF.

Within the sample, this clone is medium-sized. This chain joins TRBV11-2 and TRBJ1-4; perhaps TRBD1 as D (5 bases). The CDR3 totals 15 residues. The V gene lost 1 base and the J gene lost 3 bases, with 9 bases spanning the gap. Germline V CDR1 and CDR2: SGHAT, FQNNGV. CDR3 bases: TGTGCCAGCAGCTTAGGGGCAGGGCCTAATGAAAAACTGTTTTTT. Protein: CASSLGAGPNEKLFF.

This chain uses TRBV5-6 with TRBJ1-1, with a possible D match to TRBD1 (6 bases). The CDR3 contains 14 residues. Germline V gives CDR1 SGHDT, CDR2 YYEEEE. V gave up 9 bases and J gave up 4 bases, with 19 bases separating them. CDR3 protein: CATVEQGRGTEAFF. The CDR3 DNA reads as TGTGCCACCGTCGAACAGGGACGGGGCACTGAAGCTTTCTTT. Full variable domain (missing parts from reference TRBV5-6 and TRBJ1-1): DAGVTQSPTHLIKTRGQQVTLRCSPKSGHDTVSWYQQALGQGPQFIFQYYEEEERQRGNFPDRFSGHQFPNYSSELNVNALLLGDSALYLCATVEQGRGTEAFFGQGTRLTVV.

This clone was counted between two and nine times. J is TRBJ1-1 and V is TRBV6-1, with D unresolved. The germline CDR1 and CDR2 sequences are MNHNS and SASEGT. CDR3 length equals 13 residues. V lost 8 bases and J 0 bases, leaving 10 bases between the germline ends. The CDR3, as DNA: TGTGCCAGCCGACGGGAAGTGAACACTGAAGCTTTCTTT. Its translation is CASRREVNTEAFF.

V usage is TRBV11-2 and J usage is TRBJ1-6, with TRBD1 identical over 8 bases. V was clipped by 5 bases and J by 6 bases; unmatched bases: 6. This CDR3 region has 15 residues. Germline V gene sequence: CDR1 SGHAT, CDR2 FQNNGV. As DNA, the CDR3 is TGTGCCAGCAGCCCAGGGGGCCTTTTTAATTCACCCCTCCACTTT. This codes for CASSPGGLFNSPLHF.

This clone appeared a single time. The chain employs TRBV6-4 and TRBJ1-2; D may be TRBD1 (6 bases). This CDR3 is built from 16 residues. Germline V gene sequence: CDR1 MRHNA, CDR2 SNTAGT. The ends were cut back, 5 bases at V and 8 bases at J, with 24 bases in the middle. CDR3 nucleotide sequence: TGTGCCAGCAGTCCCGGGGCAGGGGTGGCGAAGGCCGGCTACACCTTC. Translated: CASSPGAGVAKAGYTF.

This chain uses TRBV18 with TRBJ1-1, with a weak D call TRBD1 (5 bases). Germline V CDR1 and CDR2: KGHSH, LQKENI. The CDR3 loop spans 14 amino acids. V gave up 4 bases and J gave up 6 bases, with 15 bases separating them. CDR3 bases: TGTGCCAGCTCACAGGACATTCGAGACCCTGAAGCTTTCTTT. Translation: CASSQDIRDPEAFF.

V gene TRBV10-2 combines with J gene TRBJ2-2; the match to TRBD1 covers 8 bases. V shed 4 bases and J 7 bases; nucleotides not matched to a gene: 5. Germline values: CDR1 WSHSY, CDR2 SAAADI. This CDR3 has 14 amino acids. CDR3 amino acids: CASSVQGANGELFF. The CDR3 DNA reads as TGCGCCAGCAGTGTGCAGGGGGCTAACGGGGAGCTGTTTTTT.

This sequence joins TRBV6-5 and TRBJ2-7; TRBD2 matches 11 bases. Germline CDR1 and CDR2: MNHEY and SVGAGI. There are 15 residues in the CDR3. The junction had 9 bases not matched to a gene; V was cut back by 8 bases and J by 3 bases. CDR3 nucleotide sequence: TGTGCCAGCGCGGCGGGGACTAGCGGCCTCTACGAGCAGTACTTC. It specifies CASAAGTSGLYEQYF.

The chain carries TRBV25-1 and TRBJ2-3; 9 positions match TRBD1. Trimming removed 2 bases from V and 0 bases from J; junction bases left unmatched: 6. There are 17 residues in the CDR3. From germline, CDR1 is MGHDK and CDR2 SYGVNS. CDR3 coding DNA: TGTGCCAGCAGTGAAGGGGACAGGGTAGGAAGCACAGATACGCAGTATTTT. This sequence encodes CASSEGDRVGSTDTQYF.

This clone was detected only once. The genes are TRBV19 and TRBJ2-2; 7 nucleotides agree with TRBD1. The junction had 11 bases not matched to a gene; V was cut back by 10 bases and J by 6 bases. This CDR3 has 14 amino acids. Germline CDR1 is LNHDA and CDR2 is SQIVND (reference sequence). CDR3 loop: CAISPGQWAGELFF. CDR3 DNA: TGTGCCATTAGCCCGGGACAGTGGGCCGGGGAGCTGTTTTTT.

This chain joins TRBV7-3 and TRBJ2-1; D ambiguous. The V gene lost 1 base and the J gene lost 4 bases, with 5 bases spanning the gap. Germline V gene sequence: CDR1 SGHTA, CDR2 FQGTGA. The CDR3 has 13 amino acids. CDR3 sequence reads: CASSLSSYNEQFF. The CDR3 DNA is TGTGCCAGCAGCTTAAGTTCGTACAATGAGCAGTTCTTC. The variable domain in full, with the rest retrieved from reference TRBV7-3 and TRBJ2-1, is GAGVSQTPSNKVTEKGKYVELRCDPISGHTALYWYRQSLGQGPEFLIYFQGTGAADDSGLPNDRFFAVRPEGSVSTLKIQRTERGDSAVYLCASSLSSYNEQFFGPGTRLTVL.

The rearrangement uses TRBV5-1 and TRBJ2-1; TRBD1 aligns across 10 bases. The CDR3 covers 14 residues. J lost 10 bases, V lost 0 bases, and 4 bases had no gene match. Germline V gene data show CDR1 as SGHRS and CDR2 as YFSETQ. The CDR3 spells CASSLADRGHEQFF. The CDR3 coding sequence is TGCGCCAGCAGCTTGGCCGACAGGGGGCACGAGCAGTTCTTC. Full variable domain (missing parts from reference TRBV5-1 and TRBJ2-1): KAGVTQTPRYLIKTRGQQVTLSCSPISGHRSVSWYQQTPGQGLQFLFEYFSETQRNKGNFPGRFSGRQFSNSRSEMNVSTLELGDSALYLCASSLADRGHEQFFGPGTRLTVL.

This clone has more than one count but fewer than ten. The V call is TRBV18, the J call TRBJ2-1; 13 bases agree with TRBD2. The trim removed 6 bases at V and 0 bases at J, leaving 11 bases unmatched. Germline CDR1 KGHSH, CDR2 LQKENI. The CDR3 has 19 amino acids. Here the CDR3 DNA reads TGTGCCAGCTCTCCAAGCCCGGGACTAGCGGGGCCCTCCTACAATGAGCAGTTCTTC. It yields the protein CASSPSPGLAGPSYNEQFF.

In this sample, this clone turned up a few times. The genes are TRBV7-8 and TRBJ2-2, with D unresolved. Germline V lookup: CDR1 SGHVS, CDR2 FQNEAQ. The V end lost 5 bases, the J end lost 5 bases, and 9 bases lay between the germline ends. The CDR3 extends over 13 amino acids. The chain's CDR3 is CASSQTHTGELFF. The CDR3 nucleotides are TGTGCCAGCAGCCAAACACATACCGGGGAGCTGTTTTTT.